This TCR beta chain was documented in a study of human T cells and chemical hapten exposure. Study in general: Read at 6 days, the patch tests placed 0.01% DPC on the upper back. Minor volume differences among pooled libraries chiefly drove per-sample TCR yield variation.

TCRdb passed the RACE reads through MiXCR, listing each CDR3 protein once. The sample has approximately 60,000 distinct CDR3 sequences, over 9% seen once. Per germline, CDR1 MNHEY and CDR2 SVGAGI. With V trimmed by 4 bases and J by 8 bases, 8 bases remained unmatched. The CDR3 has 15 amino acids. This clonotype has more than one count but fewer than ten. Time point of the sample: pre-sensitization, week 0. Indicated treatment: therapeutic diphenylcyclopropenone sensitization with weekly scalp DPC. Blood collection happened ahead of applying each patch test. This clonotype was obtained from a man aged 35 to 55 with alopecia areata. Some clones in this sample may be carry-over from other donors' samples. The sequences come from whole blood, collected in connection with sensitization to the hapten diphenylcyclopropenone (DPC). This chain connects TRBV6-5 to TRBJ2-1, with TRBD2 matching 10 bases. Written as DNA, the CDR3 is TGTGCCAGCAGTTCCCTAGCGGGAGTGTCCTATGAGCAGTTCTTC. It yields the protein CASSSLAGVSYEQFF.